Sequencing of this T cell receptor beta chain was carried out in a study of shared clonotypes between healthy human individuals. Using immunoSEQ multiplex PCR, the repertoire was profiled, and TCRdb retains in-frame clones only, with some absent. The repertoire has about 100,000 clones, around 68% of them found once; the top ten carry roughly 50%. The CDR3 sequence is 15 residues long. The V gene lost 0 bases and the J gene lost 2 bases, with 11 bases spanning the gap. Germline V gene lookup returns CDR1 SGHNT and CDR2 YYREEE (reference sequence). J is TRBJ2-5 and V is TRBV5-4; a weak D match, TRBD2 (6 bases). What was sequenced was memory CD8+ T cells sorted from blood. Subset of the sample: CD45RO+ cells pooled with CCR7-negative TemRA cells. The sequence was collected from a man aged 25 to 45 in good health. CDR3 DNA: TGTGCCAGCAGCTTGGAGGGGAGGCTTCAAGAGACCCAGTACTTC. Its translation: CASSLEGRLQETQYF.